What follows are 15 T cell receptor beta chains derived from one specimen sequenced in a study of T cells in Graves' hyperthyroidism and ophthalmopathy. Amplification of TCR beta CDR3 regions used RNA as the template. TCR CDR3 regions were first amplified by RT-PCR with HTBI primers. TCRdb called the multiplex PCR reads again in MiXCR, with one record for every CDR3 protein. The sample gives 300,000 to 400,000 distinct CDR3 sequences, about 14% of which show up once; less than 20% is in the top ten. The material sequenced was blood. These receptor sequences come from a woman in her 30s with Graves' ophthalmopathy.

At least ten counts were recorded for this clonotype. This rearrangement joins TRBV11-3 to TRBJ1-1, with D possibly being TRBD1 (5 bases). Trimming pared 5 bases from V and 4 bases from J, leaving 14 bases between. Germline V gives CDR1 SGHNT, CDR2 YENEEA. The CDR3 is 14 amino acids. CDR3 in amino acids: CASSSRGLSTEAFF. CDR3 DNA sequence: TGTGCCAGCAGCAGTAGGGGTTTGAGCACTGAAGCTTTCTTT.

This clonotype was counted only a few times. The V gene is TRBV6-5, the J gene TRBJ1-1; the D is unclear. V dropped 0 bases and J dropped 6 bases, with 8 bases sitting between them. Germline V gene data show CDR1 as MNHEY and CDR2 as SVGAGI. CDR3 length: 13 residues. The CDR3 DNA sequence: TGTGCCAGCAGTTACTCCGGACGGCCTGAAGCTTTCTTT. It translates to CASSYSGRPEAFF.

This clonotype was detected ten times or more. The V gene is TRBV11-2, the J gene TRBJ1-2; 9 bases match TRBD1. Looked up from germline, CDR1 is SGHAT and CDR2 is FQNNGV. The V and J ends lost 1 base and 8 bases, in that order; junction bases with no gene match: 5. This CDR3 has 14 residues. CDR3 region: CASSLAQGAWGYTF. The CDR3 nucleotides are TGTGCCAGCAGCTTAGCACAGGGGGCATGGGGCTACACCTTC.

The chain combines TRBV19 with TRBJ1-1, with D possibly matching TRBD1 (6 bases). The CDR3 totals 14 residues. Trimming cost V 3 bases and J 5 bases, with 13 bases left between them. Germline loops: CDR1 LNHDA, CDR2 SQIVND (reference sequence). This chain's CDR3 is CASSIETGGTEAFF. As DNA, the CDR3 is TGTGCCAGTAGTATTGAGACAGGAGGGACTGAAGCTTTCTTT. Based on the CDR3 plus reference TRBV19 and TRBJ1-1, the full variable domain is DGGITQSPKYLFRKEGQNVTLSCEQNLNHDAMYWYRQDPGQGLRLIYYSQIVNDFQKGDIAEGYSVSREKKESFPLTVTSAQKNPTAFYLCASSIETGGTEAFFGQGTRLTVV.

Only a few counts were recorded for this clonotype. This may come from a read error, since a much larger clone is one base off. The chain recombines TRBV6-1 with TRBJ2-7; D uncertain. Germline lookup yields CDR1 MNHNS and CDR2 SASEGT. This CDR3 region has 10 residues. V dropped 3 bases and J dropped 4 bases, with 1 base sitting between them. The CDR3 sequence: CASSEYEQYF. The CDR3 coding sequence is TGTGCCAGCAGTGAGTACGAGCAGTACTTC.

This clonotype was detected many times. V and J are TRBV2 and TRBJ2-2, with a weak D call TRBD2 (6 bases). This CDR3 region has 14 residues. From germline, CDR1 is SNHLY and CDR2 FYNNEI. V dropped 7 bases and J dropped 0 bases, with 9 bases sitting between them. The chain's CDR3 is CASKEGPNTGELFF. The CDR3 DNA is TGTGCCAGCAAGGAGGGGCCGAACACCGGGGAGCTGTTTTTT.

This clonotype was detected many times. The V call is TRBV7-8, the J call TRBJ2-1; 9 positions agree with TRBD2. Germline CDR1 is SGHVS and CDR2 is FQNEAQ. J was trimmed by 2 bases and V by 7 bases; bases with no gene match: 3. There are 14 residues in the CDR3. CDR3 coding DNA: TGTGCCAGCAATATAGCGGGGGCCTACAATGAGCAGTTCTTC. Protein sequence: CASNIAGAYNEQFF.

Worth noting for this clonotype: With a much larger clone just one base away, this may be a read error. The rearrangement links TRBV7-2 to TRBJ2-5; a possible D gene is TRBD2 (6 bases). The CDR3 contains 14 residues. Germline CDR1 is SGHTA and CDR2 is FQGNSA. The CDR3 DNA reads as TGTGCCAGCAGCCACCGGCGGGACCAAGAGGCCCAGTACTTC. Amino acids: CASSHRRDQEAQYF.

Many counts were recorded for this clonotype. The chain has TRBV13 and TRBJ2-1; TRBD1 might be the D (5 bases). V was trimmed by 4 bases and J by 12 bases, leaving 16 bases between them. The CDR3 consists of 13 residues. The V gene's germline CDR1 is PRHDT and CDR2 FYEKMQ (reference sequence). This CDR3 reads CASSWGAHPTQFF. For the CDR3, the DNA is TGTGCCAGCAGCTGGGGCGCCCATCCTACGCAGTTCTTC.

The rearrangement uses TRBV14 and TRBJ1-3, with D unclear. This CDR3 has 14 residues. Trimming removed 3 bases from V and 1 base from J, with 7 bases in between. Germline V CDR1 and CDR2: SGHDN, FVKESK. The CDR3 sequence: CASSQWTSGNTIYF. CDR3 DNA: TGTGCCAGCAGCCAGTGGACTTCTGGAAACACCATATATTTT.

This clonotype was observed at least ten times. The chain has TRBV20-1 and TRBJ1-2; maybe TRBD1 (5 bases). V was shortened by 0 bases and J by 4 bases, with 12 bases between the two germline ends. In germline, CDR1 is DFQATT, CDR2 SNEGSKA (reference sequence). This CDR3 is 14 amino acids long. CDR3 amino acids: CSARDRGGSYGYTF. Here the CDR3 DNA reads TGCAGTGCTAGAGATCGGGGGGGAAGCTATGGCTACACCTTC.

This clonotype was found many times. The CDR3 DNA is TGTGCCAGCAGCCGGGCCTCGAAGAGGGAGACCCAGTACTTC. This codes for CASSRASKRETQYF. The chain uses TRBV3-1 and TRBJ2-5; D not certain. Trimming removed 4 bases at V and 5 bases at J, with 14 bases between. This CDR3 spans 14 amino acids. Germline V gene sequence: CDR1 LGHDT, CDR2 YNNKEL (reference sequence).

Many counts were recorded for this clonotype. This sequence joins TRBV6-1 and TRBJ2-3; 10 nucleotides align to TRBD2. The V gene's germline CDR1 is MNHNS and CDR2 SASEGT. The V gene end was trimmed by 4 bases and the J gene end by 0 bases; junction bases not matched to a gene: 4. CDR3 length equals 16 residues. The CDR3 nucleotides read TGTGCCAGCAGTGCTACTAGCGGGGCTAGCACAGATACGCAGTATTTT. Its translation: CASSATSGASTDTQYF.

There are a few counts of this clonotype. The chain has TRBV24-1 and TRBJ2-5; 8 bases line up with TRBD1. The ends lost 9 bases at V and 1 base at J; junction bases unmatched: 6. This CDR3 comprises 14 residues. The germline V gene has CDR1 KGHDR and CDR2 SFDVKD. The CDR3 nucleotides read TGTGCCACCGCCTCAGGACAGGGCCAAGAGACCCAGTACTTC. Encoded protein: CATASGQGQETQYF.

The rearrangement joins TRBV28 to TRBJ2-1, with 8 positions matching TRBD2. The CDR3 is made up of 14 amino acids. V gave up 5 bases and J gave up 8 bases; unmatched junction bases: 8. CDR1 and CDR2 (germline): MDHEN, SYDVKM. CDR3 sequence (DNA): TGTGCCAGCAGTCTGCGGGGGGACCACCATGAGCAGTTCTTC. Amino acid sequence: CASSLRGDHHEQFF.